The 26 T cell receptor beta chains given below trace back to one sample, sequenced in a study of T cell repertoires in cytomegalovirus infection. TCRdb reprocessed the reads via MiXCR and lists one record per CDR3 protein. This repertoire shows about 85,000 distinct CDR3 sequences, 45% to 50% found once; its top ten account for about 92%. These receptors have no known antigen. Sequenced material: CD8+ T cells from cultured PBMCs, taken from culture after CMV antigen stimulation. The receptor source for this set is a human donor in good health (CMV status not recorded). Some clones in this sample may be carry-over from other donors' samples.

The V and J genes are TRBV27 and TRBJ2-1; 8 nucleotides match TRBD2. The J segment lost 0 bases and the V segment lost 2 bases, leaving 0 bases of the junction unmatched. The CDR3 loop spans 15 amino acids. In germline, CDR1 is MNHEY, CDR2 SMNVEV (reference sequence). The CDR3: CASSLSGSSYNEQFF. CDR3 DNA: TGTGCCAGCAGTTTAAGCGGGAGCTCCTACAATGAGCAGTTCTTC.

This clonotype has a count of ten or more. This chain uses TRBV7-8 with TRBJ2-7; maybe TRBD1 (7 bases). This CDR3 is 13 amino acids long. V lost 3 bases, J lost 5 bases, and 11 bases lay in between. Germline V gene lookup returns CDR1 SGHVS and CDR2 FQNEAQ. The CDR3 reads CASSFGGGNEQYF. CDR3 bases: TGTGCCAGCAGCTTTGGAGGGGGCAACGAGCAGTACTTC.

This clonotype came up a few times. The rearrangement uses TRBV7-3 and TRBJ2-3; possible D gene TRBD1, 5 bases. Germline V CDR1 and CDR2: SGHTA, FQGTGA. The CDR3 extends over 15 amino acids. V shed 2 bases and J shed 3 bases, with 12 bases lying between them. CDR3 nucleotides: TGTGCCAGCAGCTTAGGGGCCATCAAGACAGATACGCAGTATTTT. It encodes CASSLGAIKTDTQYF.

The chain combines TRBV4-1 with TRBJ1-1; the D is unclear. This CDR3 region has 13 residues. V was trimmed by 2 bases and J by 1 base, leaving 5 bases between them. Germline V gene lookup returns CDR1 MGHRA and CDR2 YSYEKL. In nucleotides, the CDR3 is TGCGCCAGCAGCCAATCGGGGAACACTGAAGCTTTCTTT. As protein: CASSQSGNTEAFF.

This clonotype has a handful of counts. The chain employs TRBV7-9 and TRBJ1-5; a possible D gene is TRBD1 (5 bases). This CDR3 comprises 13 residues. Germline CDR1 and CDR2: SEHNR and FQNEAQ (reference sequence). The V end was cut by 4 bases, the J end by 1 base, with 5 bases between. The CDR3 loop is CASSWDSNQPQHF. The CDR3 region has the DNA TGTGCCAGCAGCTGGGACAGCAATCAGCCCCAGCATTTT.

V and J are TRBV9 and TRBJ1-2; a possible D gene is TRBD1 (6 bases). The CDR3 has 13 residues. CDR1 is SGDLS, CDR2 YYNGEE, per germline. V shed 3 bases and J shed 6 bases, with 12 bases lying between them. This CDR3 reads CASSEGELDGYTF. CDR3 sequence (DNA): TGTGCCAGCAGCGAGGGGGAGTTAGATGGCTACACCTTC.

V is TRBV9 and J is TRBJ2-7; possible D gene TRBD2, 6 bases. The CDR3 covers 13 residues. CDR1 and CDR2 (germline): SGDLS, YYNGEE. V was pared by 0 bases and J by 7 bases, with 11 bases between. CDR3 residues: CASSVGTTGEQYF. CDR3 nucleotide sequence: TGTGCCAGCAGCGTAGGGACTACGGGAGAGCAGTACTTC.

The chain couples TRBV4-2 to TRBJ2-1; D is uncertain. CDR3 size: 14 residues. V lost 3 bases and J 5 bases, leaving 11 bases between the germline ends. In germline, CDR1 is LGHNA, CDR2 YNFKEQ. CDR3 residues: CASSQGLQDNEQFF. The CDR3 DNA follows: TGTGCCAGCAGCCAGGGCCTACAAGACAATGAGCAGTTCTTC.

This clonotype was counted many times. V is TRBV7-8 and J is TRBJ1-1, with D unclear. Per germline, CDR1 SGHVS and CDR2 FQNEAQ. This CDR3 comprises 16 residues. The germline V and J ends were trimmed by 5 bases and 5 bases, with 21 bases remaining between them. The chain's CDR3 is CASSPLLGSESTEAFF. Written as DNA, the CDR3 is TGTGCCAGCAGCCCCCTGTTAGGTAGCGAGAGTACTGAAGCTTTCTTT.

This chain links TRBV27 with TRBJ1-2; possible D gene TRBD1, 5 bases. V shed 2 bases and J shed 6 bases, with 13 bases lying between them. This CDR3 comprises 14 residues. Germline CDR1 is MNHEY and CDR2 is SMNVEV (reference sequence). The CDR3 protein is CASSLSRAPDGYTF. The CDR3 DNA is TGTGCCAGCAGTTTAAGCAGGGCTCCAGATGGCTACACCTTC.

The CDR3 loop is CASSLSTAARGELFF. CDR3 sequence (DNA): TGTGCCAGCAGCTTATCGACTGCCGCCCGTGGGGAGCTGTTTTTT. The V and J genes are TRBV7-6 and TRBJ2-2; D is undetermined. The ends were cut back, 2 bases at V and 8 bases at J, with 15 bases in the middle. The CDR3 loop spans 15 amino acids. Per the germline V gene, CDR1 is SGHVS and CDR2 is FNYEAQ.

The chain links TRBV5-6 to TRBJ2-2; no firm D call. Germline CDR1 and CDR2: SGHDT and YYEEEE. The V end was cut by 1 base, the J end by 4 bases, with 8 bases between. The CDR3 contains 14 residues. CDR3 in DNA: TGTGCCAGCAGCTTGCCCGAAGGCACCGGGGAGCTGTTTTTT. This sequence encodes CASSLPEGTGELFF.

The V gene is TRBV6-1, the J gene TRBJ1-2, with D possibly matching TRBD1 (6 bases). Trimming took 3 bases from V and 4 from J, leaving 21 bases between them. The CDR3 has 17 amino acids. The germline gives CDR1 MNHNS, CDR2 SASEGT. Written as DNA, the CDR3 is TGTGCCAGCAGTGACCCCAGAAAAGGGGGGGACTTCTATGGCTACACCTTC. It is translated as CASSDPRKGGDFYGYTF.

The chain has TRBV11-2 and TRBJ1-1; 8 positions match TRBD1. The CDR3 sequence is 15 residues long. Germline V gene data show CDR1 as SGHAT and CDR2 as FQNNGV. The V and J ends lost 5 bases and 4 bases, in that order; junction bases with no gene match: 9. CDR3 protein: CASSHSTTGATEAFF. CDR3 bases: TGTGCCAGCAGCCACTCAACGACAGGGGCCACTGAAGCTTTCTTT.

This clonotype was observed a single time. The chain recombines TRBV27 with TRBJ2-1; 9 bases fit TRBD1. This CDR3 is built from 17 residues. The trim removed 5 bases at V and 3 bases at J, leaving 11 bases unmatched. Germline V gene sequence: CDR1 MNHEY, CDR2 SMNVEV (reference sequence). CDR3 coding DNA: TGTGCCAGCAGTCCCTCGCGGACAGGGGAAATCTACAATGAGCAGTTCTTC. This translates into CASSPSRTGEIYNEQFF.

The V call is TRBV12-5, the J call TRBJ2-1; 7 bases match TRBD1. The CDR3 has 18 residues. The trim removed 0 bases at V and 9 bases at J, leaving 17 bases unmatched. Germline lookup yields CDR1 LGHNT and CDR2 FRNRAP. The CDR3 here is CASGLVIRMAGGRGEQFF. The CDR3 DNA is TGTGCTAGTGGTTTGGTAATTAGGATGGCAGGGGGTAGGGGTGAGCAGTTCTTC.

The rearrangement links TRBV7-8 to TRBJ2-7; D may be TRBD1 (6 bases). Germline assignment: CDR1 SGHVS and CDR2 FQNEAQ. V was shortened by 3 bases and J by 1 base, with 10 bases between the two germline ends. This CDR3 has 14 residues. The CDR3 loop reads CASSFGQGSYEQYF. CDR3 nucleotides: TGTGCCAGCAGCTTCGGGCAGGGGTCCTACGAGCAGTACTTC.

The chain has TRBV5-1 and TRBJ2-1, with 7 bases lining up with TRBD1. The germline gives CDR1 SGHRS, CDR2 YFSETQ. The V gene end was trimmed by 4 bases and the J gene end by 8 bases; junction bases not matched to a gene: 3. This CDR3 has 12 residues. The CDR3 spells CASSITGDEQFF. The CDR3, as DNA: TGCGCCAGCAGCATCACAGGGGATGAGCAGTTCTTC.

This chain joins TRBV7-9 and TRBJ2-5; possibly TRBD1 or TRBD2 for D (6 bases each). Germline values: CDR1 SEHNR, CDR2 FQNEAQ (reference sequence). Trimming shortened V by 5 bases and J by 5 bases, and 15 bases separated the two germline ends. The CDR3 has 14 amino acids. CDR3 nucleotide sequence: TGTGCCAGCAGCCGGGGGCTGGAAGGGGAGACCCAGTACTTC. Translation: CASSRGLEGETQYF.

In the case of this clonotype: At one end the junction does not follow the germline gene, possibly because of a read error. The gene calls are TRBV7-8 and TRBJ2-7; D might be TRBD1 (6 bases). In germline, CDR1 is SGHVS, CDR2 FQNEAQ. This CDR3 has 14 amino acids. The CDR3 DNA follows: TGTGCCAGCAGCTGGGACACCCCTGGCGCCCGGCCGGACTTC. Translated: CASSWDTPGARPDF.

This chain connects TRBV7-3 to TRBJ2-1, with 13 positions matching TRBD2. The CDR3 runs to 15 residues. Germline assignment: CDR1 SGHTA and CDR2 FQGTGA. J gave up 6 bases and V 5 bases, and 4 bases lay outside the gene matches. CDR3 nucleotides: TGTGCCAGCAGCAAACTAGCGGGGGGGATCAATGAGCAGTTCTTC. Translating gives CASSKLAGGINEQFF.

V and J are TRBV19 and TRBJ2-1; perhaps TRBD2 as D (6 bases). This CDR3 contains 16 residues. The germline V and J ends were trimmed by 3 bases and 3 bases, with 15 bases remaining between them. Germline values: CDR1 LNHDA, CDR2 SQIVND (reference sequence). The CDR3 DNA follows: TGTGCCAGTAGTATGGGGGGATCGATTTACTACAATGAGCAGTTCTTC. It encodes CASSMGGSIYYNEQFF.

This clonotype appeared once. The chain combines TRBV11-2 with TRBJ2-3; D unclear. The CDR3 totals 13 residues. From germline, CDR1 is SGHAT and CDR2 FQNNGV. Trimming removed 4 bases from V and 5 bases from J, with 10 bases in between. DNA of the CDR3: TGTGCCAGCAGCTCTCAGCGTAGAGATACGCAGTATTTT. Translation: CASSSQRRDTQYF.

This clonotype has only a few counts. This chain joins TRBV7-9 and TRBJ2-7; D may correspond to TRBD1 or TRBD2 (6 bases each). Germline V gene sequence: CDR1 SEHNR, CDR2 FQNEAQ (reference sequence). The V end lost 5 bases, the J end lost 3 bases, and 14 bases lay between the germline ends. CDR3 length: 14 amino acids. The CDR3 protein is CASSPFGGSYEQYF. Written as DNA, the CDR3 is TGTGCCAGCAGCCCGTTCGGGGGCAGCTACGAGCAGTACTTC.

This rearrangement joins TRBV7-1 to TRBJ1-3, with D maybe TRBD1 (5 bases). TRBV7-1 is an ORF, with its function uncertain. Trimming removed 3 bases at V and 1 base at J, with 10 bases between. This CDR3 has 15 residues. In nucleotides, the CDR3 is TGTGCCAGCAGCTCCCCTAGGGGTTCTGGAAACACCATATATTTT. Its protein is CASSSPRGSGNTIYF.

The chain employs TRBV27 and TRBJ1-5; D remains unclear. This CDR3 is 16 amino acids long. The ends were cut back, 6 bases at V and 3 bases at J, with 18 bases in the middle. Germline assignment: CDR1 MNHEY and CDR2 SMNVEV (reference sequence). The CDR3 spells CASSPSPRGYNQPQHF. The CDR3 DNA reads as TGTGCCAGCAGCCCCTCCCCGCGGGGTTACAATCAGCCCCAGCATTTT.